This entry is about one TCR beta chain. Its matching antigen is unknown. Germline V CDR1 and CDR2: SSHAT, FNYEAQ (reference sequence). The CDR3 has 13 amino acids. V dropped 1 base and J dropped 6 bases, with 10 bases sitting between them. The sample comes from a study of shared clonotypes between healthy human individuals. Findings and caveats of the study: A few donors had around 5% of their naive CD4 clonotypes in common.

Libraries were prepared by immunoSEQ multiplex PCR; TCRdb keeps only in-frame clonotypes and omits some of them. The repertoire holds a few million clones, over 85% seen once, with about 0.39% in the top ten. The sample consisted of naive CD4+ T cells from PBMCs. Subset denoted: CD45RA+ positively selected. The chain couples TRBV7-7 to TRBJ2-7, with D perhaps TRBD2 (5 bases). The origin of this receptor is a man between 18 and 29 years old in good health. Some clones in this sample may be carry-over from other donors' samples. The CDR3 bases are TGTGCCAGCAGCTTAGAACTAGTAGGCGAGCAGTACTTC. This translates into CASSLELVGEQYF.